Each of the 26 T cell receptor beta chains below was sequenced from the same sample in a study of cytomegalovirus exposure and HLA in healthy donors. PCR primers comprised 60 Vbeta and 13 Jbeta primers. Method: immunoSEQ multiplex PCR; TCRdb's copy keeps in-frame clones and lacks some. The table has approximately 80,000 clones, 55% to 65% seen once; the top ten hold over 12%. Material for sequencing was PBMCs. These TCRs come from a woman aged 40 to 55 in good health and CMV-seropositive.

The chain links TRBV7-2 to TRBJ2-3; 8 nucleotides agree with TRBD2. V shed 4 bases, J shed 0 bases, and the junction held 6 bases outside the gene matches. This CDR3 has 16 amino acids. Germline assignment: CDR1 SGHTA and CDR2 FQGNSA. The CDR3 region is CASSSRLAISTDTQYF. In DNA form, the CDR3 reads TGTGCCAGCAGCTCCCGACTAGCGATAAGCACAGATACGCAGTATTTT.

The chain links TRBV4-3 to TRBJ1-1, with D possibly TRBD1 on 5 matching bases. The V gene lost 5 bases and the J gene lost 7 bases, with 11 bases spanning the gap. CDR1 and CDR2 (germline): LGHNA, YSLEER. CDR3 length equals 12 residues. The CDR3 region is CASSGAGGEAFF. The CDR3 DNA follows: TGCGCCAGCAGCGGGGCAGGTGGTGAAGCTTTCTTT.

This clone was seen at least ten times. In nucleotides, the CDR3 is TGTGCCAGTACCCGGACAGGTCTTGACCCCGGGGAGCTGTTTTTT. Its protein is CASTRTGLDPGELFF. This chain joins TRBV19 and TRBJ2-2, with TRBD1 identical over 7 bases. V was pared by 7 bases and J by 6 bases, with 11 bases of the junction left unmatched. From germline, CDR1 is LNHDA and CDR2 SQIVND (reference sequence). This CDR3 has 15 amino acids.

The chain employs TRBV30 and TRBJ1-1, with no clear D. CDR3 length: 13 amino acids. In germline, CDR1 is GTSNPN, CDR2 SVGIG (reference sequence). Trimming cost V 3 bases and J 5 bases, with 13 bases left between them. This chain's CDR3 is CAWSRGAITEAFF. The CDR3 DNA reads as TGTGCCTGGAGCCGGGGTGCGATAACTGAAGCTTTCTTT.

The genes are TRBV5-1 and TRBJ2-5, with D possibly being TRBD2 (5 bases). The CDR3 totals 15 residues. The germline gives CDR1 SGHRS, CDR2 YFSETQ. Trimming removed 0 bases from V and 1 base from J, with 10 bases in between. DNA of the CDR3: TGCGCCAGCAGCTTGGCCGGACTGATCCAAGAGACCCAGTACTTC. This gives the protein CASSLAGLIQETQYF.

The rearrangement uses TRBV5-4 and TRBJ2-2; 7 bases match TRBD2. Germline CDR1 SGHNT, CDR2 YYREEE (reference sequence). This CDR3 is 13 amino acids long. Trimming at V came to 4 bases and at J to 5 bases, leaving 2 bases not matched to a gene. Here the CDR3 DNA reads TGTGCCAGCAGCCTTAGCGGGACCGGGGAGCTGTTTTTT. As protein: CASSLSGTGELFF.

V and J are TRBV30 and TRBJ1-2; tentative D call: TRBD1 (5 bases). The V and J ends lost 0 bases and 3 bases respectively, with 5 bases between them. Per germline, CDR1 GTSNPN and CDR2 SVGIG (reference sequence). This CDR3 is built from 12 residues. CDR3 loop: CAWSVQDYGYTF. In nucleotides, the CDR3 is TGTGCCTGGAGTGTACAGGACTATGGCTACACCTTC.

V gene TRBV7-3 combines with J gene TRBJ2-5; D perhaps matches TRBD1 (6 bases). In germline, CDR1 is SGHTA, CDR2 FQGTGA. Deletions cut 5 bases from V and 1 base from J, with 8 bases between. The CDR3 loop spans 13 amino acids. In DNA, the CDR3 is TGTGCCAGCAGCCAGGGGTCCCAAGAGACCCAGTACTTC. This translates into CASSQGSQETQYF. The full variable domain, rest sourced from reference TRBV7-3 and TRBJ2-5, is GAGVSQTPSNKVTEKGKYVELRCDPISGHTALYWYRQSLGQGPEFLIYFQGTGAADDSGLPNDRFFAVRPEGSVSTLKIQRTERGDSAVYLCASSQGSQETQYFGPGTRLLVL.

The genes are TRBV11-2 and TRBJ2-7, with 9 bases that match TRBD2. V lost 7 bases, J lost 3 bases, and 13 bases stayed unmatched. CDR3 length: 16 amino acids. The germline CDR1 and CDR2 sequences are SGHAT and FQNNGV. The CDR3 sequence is CASTSRLAEAYYEQYF. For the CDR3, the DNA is TGTGCCAGCACCTCAAGACTAGCGGAGGCGTACTACGAGCAGTACTTC.

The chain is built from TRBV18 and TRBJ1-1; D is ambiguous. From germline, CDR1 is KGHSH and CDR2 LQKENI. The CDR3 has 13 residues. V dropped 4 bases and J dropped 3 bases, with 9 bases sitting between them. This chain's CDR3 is CASSRNGDTEAFF. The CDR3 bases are TGTGCCAGCTCACGCAACGGGGACACTGAAGCTTTCTTT.

The CDR3 DNA sequence: TGCGCCAGCAAGAAGACAGGGGCTGGCTACACCTTC. The encoded protein is CASKKTGAGYTF. The chain carries TRBV4-1 and TRBJ1-2, with TRBD1 matching over 8 bases. The CDR3 spans 12 residues. Germline values: CDR1 MGHRA, CDR2 YSYEKL. The V gene end was trimmed by 7 bases and the J gene end by 7 bases; junction bases not matched to a gene: 5.

DNA of the CDR3: TGCGCCAGCAGTGAGACGACAGGGGGAAAAGAGACCCAGTACTTC. Protein product: CASSETTGGKETQYF. The V call is TRBV10-2, the J call TRBJ2-5, with 9 bases matching TRBD1. Germline CDR1 is WSHSY and CDR2 is SAAADI. Germline trimming cut 2 bases from V and 3 bases from J; bases unmatched to any gene: 4. CDR3 length equals 15 residues.

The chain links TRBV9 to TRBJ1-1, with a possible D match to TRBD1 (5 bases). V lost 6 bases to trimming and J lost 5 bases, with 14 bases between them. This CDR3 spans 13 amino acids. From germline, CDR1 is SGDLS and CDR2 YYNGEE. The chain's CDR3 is CASNKGRDTEAFF. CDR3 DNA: TGTGCCAGCAATAAGGGGCGAGATACTGAAGCTTTCTTT.

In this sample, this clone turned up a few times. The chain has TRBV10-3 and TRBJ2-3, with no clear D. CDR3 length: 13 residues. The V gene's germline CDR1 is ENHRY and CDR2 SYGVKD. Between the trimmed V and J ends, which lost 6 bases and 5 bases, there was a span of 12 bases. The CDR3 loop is CAIRATSIDTQYF. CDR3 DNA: TGTGCCATCAGGGCGACTTCCATAGATACGCAGTATTTT.

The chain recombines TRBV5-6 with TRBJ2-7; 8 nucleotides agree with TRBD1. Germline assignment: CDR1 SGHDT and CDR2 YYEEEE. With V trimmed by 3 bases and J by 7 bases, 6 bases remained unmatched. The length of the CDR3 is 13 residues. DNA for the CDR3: TGTGCCAGCAGCTGGGGACAGGTGCGGGAGCAGTACTTC. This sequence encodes CASSWGQVREQYF.

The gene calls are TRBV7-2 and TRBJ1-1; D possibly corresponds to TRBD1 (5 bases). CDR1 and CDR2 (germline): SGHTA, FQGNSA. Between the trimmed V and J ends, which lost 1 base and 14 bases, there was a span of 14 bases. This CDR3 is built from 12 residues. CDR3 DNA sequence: TGTGCCAGCAGCTTAGAGACAGCGTCTCGATTCTTT. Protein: CASSLETASRFF.

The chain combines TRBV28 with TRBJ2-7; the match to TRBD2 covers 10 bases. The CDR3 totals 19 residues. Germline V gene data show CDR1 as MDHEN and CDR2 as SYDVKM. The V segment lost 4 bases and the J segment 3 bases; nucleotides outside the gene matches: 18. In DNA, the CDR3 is TGTGCCAGCAGTTCCCCGGGTACTAGCGGGATTTCGGGCCTCTACGAGCAGTACTTC. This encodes CASSSPGTSGISGLYEQYF. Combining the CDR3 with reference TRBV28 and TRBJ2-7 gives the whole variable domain DVKVTQSSRYLVKRTGEKVFLECVQDMDHENMFWYRQDPGLGLRLIYFSYDVKMKEKGDIPEGYSVSREKKERFSLILESASTNQTSMYLCASSSPGTSGISGLYEQYFGPGTRLTVT.

The CDR3 sequence is CAIRETGTQETQYF. CDR3 coding DNA: TGTGCCATCAGGGAAACCGGGACTCAAGAGACCCAGTACTTC. V is TRBV10-3 and J is TRBJ2-5, with D possibly matching TRBD2 (6 bases). Trimming removed 6 bases from V and 2 bases from J, with 13 bases in between. Germline CDR1 and CDR2: ENHRY and SYGVKD. This CDR3 has 14 amino acids.

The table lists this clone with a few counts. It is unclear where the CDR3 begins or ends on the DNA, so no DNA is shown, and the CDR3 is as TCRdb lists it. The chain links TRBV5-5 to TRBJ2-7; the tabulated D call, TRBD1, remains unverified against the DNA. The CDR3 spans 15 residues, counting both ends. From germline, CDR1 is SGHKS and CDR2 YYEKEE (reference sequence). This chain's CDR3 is CASSWGSGTGIEKYF.

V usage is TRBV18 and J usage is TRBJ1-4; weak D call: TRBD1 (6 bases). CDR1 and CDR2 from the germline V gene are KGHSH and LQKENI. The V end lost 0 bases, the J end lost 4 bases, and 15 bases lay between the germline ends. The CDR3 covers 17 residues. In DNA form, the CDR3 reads TGTGCCAGCTCACCACCCCCCCTAACAGGGATTAATGAAAAACTGTTTTTT. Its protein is CASSPPPLTGINEKLFF.

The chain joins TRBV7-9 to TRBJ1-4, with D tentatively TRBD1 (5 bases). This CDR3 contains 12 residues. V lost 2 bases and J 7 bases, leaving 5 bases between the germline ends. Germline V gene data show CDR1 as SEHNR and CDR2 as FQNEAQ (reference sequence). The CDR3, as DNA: TGTGCCAGCAGCTTACAGGGTGAAAAACTGTTTTTT. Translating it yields CASSLQGEKLFF.

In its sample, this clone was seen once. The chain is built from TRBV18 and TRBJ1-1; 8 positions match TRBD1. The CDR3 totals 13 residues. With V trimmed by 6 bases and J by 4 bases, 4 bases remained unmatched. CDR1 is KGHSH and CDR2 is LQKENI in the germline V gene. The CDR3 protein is CASSPDRATEAFF. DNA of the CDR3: TGTGCCAGCTCTCCGGACAGGGCCACTGAAGCTTTCTTT.

Written as DNA, the CDR3 is TGTGCCAGCAGCTTAGCCCTAGCGGGAGAGGCGCAGTATTTT. Amino acid sequence: CASSLALAGEAQYF. The chain joins TRBV7-9 to TRBJ2-3; 10 bases match TRBD2. This CDR3 spans 14 amino acids. From germline, CDR1 is SEHNR and CDR2 FQNEAQ (reference sequence). V lost 0 bases and J lost 10; bases outside the gene matches: 4.

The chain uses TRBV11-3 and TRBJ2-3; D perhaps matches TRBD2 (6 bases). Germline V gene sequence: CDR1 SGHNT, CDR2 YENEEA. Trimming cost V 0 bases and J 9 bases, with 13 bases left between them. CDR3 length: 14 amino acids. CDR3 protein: CASSLELASGTQYF. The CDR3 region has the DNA TGTGCCAGCAGCTTAGAGCTAGCGTCAGGGACGCAGTATTTT.

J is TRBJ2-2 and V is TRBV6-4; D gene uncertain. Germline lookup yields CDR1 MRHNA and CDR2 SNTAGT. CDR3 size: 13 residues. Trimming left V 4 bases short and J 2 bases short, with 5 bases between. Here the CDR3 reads CASSAKNTGELFF. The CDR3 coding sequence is TGTGCCAGCAGTGCCAAAAACACCGGGGAGCTGTTTTTT.

CDR3 sequence (DNA): TGTGCCAGCGGATCAAGGACATCGGCAACTAATGAAAAACTGTTTTTT. As protein: CASGSRTSATNEKLFF. The rearrangement joins TRBV25-1 to TRBJ1-4; tentative D call: TRBD1 (5 bases). V was clipped by 8 bases and J by 0 bases, with 16 bases between them. CDR3 length: 16 residues. The V gene's germline CDR1 is MGHDK and CDR2 SYGVNS.